The following is a TCR beta chain sequence with its context. Its antigen is still unknown. This sample is drawn from a study of shared clonotypes between healthy human individuals. CDR1 is SGHRS and CDR2 is YFSETQ in the germline V gene. The CDR3 length is 15 residues. J was trimmed by 4 bases and V by 1 base; bases with no gene match: 4. Broader study findings: Sampling involved blood alone; tissue repertoires likely differ.

The assay was immunoSEQ multiplex PCR, and TCRdb's table has in-frame clones only and misses some. The table lists 400,000 to 500,000 clones, around 79% of them singletons, with approximately 12% in the top ten. Specimen: PBMCs. The chain has TRBV5-1 and TRBJ2-1; TRBD2 matches 8 bases. The sequence came from a woman between 40 and 50 years old in good health. Some clones in this sample may be carry-over from other donors' samples. The CDR3 here is CASSLSPGGYNEQFF. CDR3 bases: TGCGCCAGCAGCTTGTCCCCGGGAGGGTACAATGAGCAGTTCTTC.